Sequencing of this T cell receptor (beta chain) was carried out in a study of regulatory T cells in long-lasting Graves disease. The time point was: newly diagnosed GD, antithyroid drugs for less than 3 months. The TCR library was prepared using RNA isolated from PBMCs. Assembly of TCR beta libraries relied on iRepertoire HTBI primers together with Arm-PCR of CDR3 regions. TCRdb re-derived calls from the multiplex PCR reads in MiXCR, one entry per CDR3 protein. This table has fewer than 550,000 distinct CDR3 sequences, about 16% appearing once. This clonotype was counted a few times. In addition, the sample was reused for a study of T cells in Graves' hyperthyroidism and ophthalmopathy.

This sequence originates from a woman aged 35-65 years with Graves disease. The specimen was peripheral blood mononuclear cells (PBMCs), collected at new diagnosis, from a patient treated with antithyroid drugs.

CDR3 coding DNA: TGTGCCAGCAGCTTAGCCCGGGACTCTCCTTCCTACGAGCAGTACTTC. Translated: CASSLARDSPSYEQYF. The rearrangement uses TRBV7-9 and TRBJ2-7, with D possibly TRBD2 on 6 matching bases. The V end was cut by 0 bases, the J end by 1 base, with 13 bases between. Germline V CDR1 and CDR2: SEHNR, FQNEAQ (reference sequence). This CDR3 has 16 residues.